What follows are 18 T cell receptor beta chains derived from one specimen sequenced in a study of blood T cell repertoires in COVID-19. The repertoire was sequenced with immunoSEQ multiplex PCR; TCRdb's copy has only in-frame clones and lacks some. The table records over 65,000 clones, about 81% of them present only once. The specimen was peripheral blood. These receptors were obtained from a human donor in a cohort sampled during active COVID-19.

This chain links TRBV28 with TRBJ2-3, with D possibly TRBD2 on 5 matching bases. Germline V CDR1 and CDR2: MDHEN, SYDVKM. CDR3 length: 13 amino acids. Trimming pared 6 bases from V and 2 bases from J, leaving 9 bases between. CDR3 protein: CASRLAPTDTQYF. The CDR3 DNA reads as TGTGCCAGCAGGCTAGCCCCCACAGATACGCAGTATTTT.

V usage is TRBV28 and J usage is TRBJ2-7, with 9 bases that match TRBD1. The CDR3 is made up of 18 amino acids. Trimming took 4 bases from V and 0 from J; bases not matched to a gene: 13. Germline CDR1 MDHEN, CDR2 SYDVKM. The CDR3 coding sequence is TGTGCCAGCAGTTCTGGGGCTTTAGACAGGGGGTTCTCCTACGAGCAGTACTTC. It yields the protein CASSSGALDRGFSYEQYF.

V gene TRBV28 combines with J gene TRBJ1-5; 10 positions agree with TRBD1. Looked up from germline, CDR1 is MDHEN and CDR2 is SYDVKM. J gave up 7 bases and V 5 bases, and 8 bases lay outside the gene matches. The length of the CDR3 is 15 residues. CDR3 nucleotides: TGTGCCAGCAGTCTCGACAGGGGGCTCAGACAGCCCCAGCATTTT. This gives the protein CASSLDRGLRQPQHF.

V gene TRBV18 combines with J gene TRBJ1-2; D is uncertain. V gave up 2 bases and J gave up 4 bases, with 11 bases separating them. There are 14 residues in the CDR3. Germline-derived CDR1 and CDR2 are KGHSH and LQKENI. The DNA for the CDR3 is TGTGCCAGCTCACCAATGGGAGTAGGCTATGGCTACACCTTC. This codes for CASSPMGVGYGYTF. The entire variable domain, with the rest obtained from reference TRBV18 and TRBJ1-2, is as follows: NAGVMQNPRHLVRRRGQEARLRCSPMKGHSHVYWYRQLPEEGLKFMVYLQKENIIDESGMPKERFSAEFPKEGPSILRIQQVVRGDSAAYFCASSPMGVGYGYTFGSGTRLTVV.

This clone showed up just once. This chain connects TRBV5-1 to TRBJ1-6; 8 bases map to TRBD1. Germline V gene sequence: CDR1 SGHRS, CDR2 YFSETQ. The J segment lost 9 bases and the V segment lost 3 bases, leaving 11 bases of the junction unmatched. This CDR3 contains 16 residues. The CDR3 coding sequence is TGCGCCAGCAGCTACCAAACGACAGGGGCAGTTTCACCCCTCCACTTT. Its translation: CASSYQTTGAVSPLHF.

This clone was observed at least ten times. The V and J genes are TRBV6-6 and TRBJ2-7; TRBD2 agrees at 11 bases. Germline loops: CDR1 MNHNY, CDR2 SVGAGI (reference sequence). This CDR3 region has 14 residues. Unmatched junction bases numbered 6, after V lost 7 bases and J lost 4 bases. CDR3 coding DNA: TGTGCCAGCAACCCGGGACTAGCGGAATACGAGCAGTACTTC. Translating it yields CASNPGLAEYEQYF.

This clone was observed many times. The genes are TRBV5-4 and TRBJ2-1; 7 positions agree with TRBD2. J gave up 3 bases and V 0 bases, and 3 bases lay outside the gene matches. Germline V gene data show CDR1 as SGHNT and CDR2 as YYREEE (reference sequence). The CDR3 is made up of 15 amino acids. CDR3: CASSLGGSHYNEQFF. CDR3 in DNA: TGTGCCAGCAGCTTGGGCGGGAGCCACTACAATGAGCAGTTCTTC.

The chain uses TRBV18 and TRBJ2-3; D ambiguous. This CDR3 region has 13 residues. V gave up 2 bases and J gave up 8 bases, with 11 bases separating them. Germline CDR1 reads KGHSH; CDR2 reads LQKENI. CDR3 in DNA: TGTGCCAGCTCACCAAAGAATCCGGGTACGCAGTATTTT. It yields the protein CASSPKNPGTQYF.

The chain has TRBV27 and TRBJ1-1, with D perhaps TRBD1 (5 bases). The germline V gene has CDR1 MNHEY and CDR2 SMNVEV (reference sequence). V lost 2 bases to trimming and J lost 5 bases, with 24 bases between them. This CDR3 comprises 18 residues. CDR3 sequence reads: CASSLSPKQRGGGTEAFF. The CDR3 coding sequence is TGTGCCAGCAGTTTAAGCCCCAAACAGCGTGGGGGGGGAACTGAAGCTTTCTTT.

The chain joins TRBV4-1 to TRBJ2-1, with 11 nucleotides matching TRBD2. J lost 2 bases, V lost 1 base, and 1 base had no gene match. CDR1 MGHRA and CDR2 YSYEKL come from the germline V gene. The CDR3 has 16 residues. The CDR3 DNA sequence: TGCGCCAGCAGCCAAGTACTAGCGGGAGCCTACAATGAGCAGTTCTTC. This sequence encodes CASSQVLAGAYNEQFF.

The V and J genes are TRBV28 and TRBJ1-5, with 9 bases fitting TRBD1. The CDR3 contains 19 residues. With V trimmed by 4 bases and J by 4 bases, 17 bases remained unmatched. Germline V lookup: CDR1 MDHEN, CDR2 SYDVKM. CDR3 protein: CASSSPVRTGVIGNQPQHF. DNA for the CDR3: TGTGCCAGCAGTTCCCCGGTCCGGACAGGGGTTATAGGGAATCAGCCCCAGCATTTT.

The rearrangement links TRBV28 to TRBJ1-2, with 8 nucleotides matching TRBD1. J lost 7 bases, V lost 5 bases, and 12 bases had no gene match. Per the germline V gene, CDR1 is MDHEN and CDR2 is SYDVKM. This CDR3 contains 15 residues. CDR3 nucleotide sequence: TGTGCCAGCAGTCCTCTGGACAGGGAAACATCTGGCTACACCTTC. It specifies CASSPLDRETSGYTF.

The V and J genes are TRBV19 and TRBJ2-3; 9 nucleotides agree with TRBD2. The CDR3 sequence is 15 residues long. Germline values: CDR1 LNHDA, CDR2 SQIVND (reference sequence). After removal of 5 bases from V and 1 base from J, the junction contained 4 bases not matched to a gene. CDR3 bases: TGTGCCAGTAGTCAGACTAGCGGTCGCACAGATACGCAGTATTTT. Translated: CASSQTSGRTDTQYF.

The V gene is TRBV7-8, the J gene TRBJ2-7, with 8 bases matching TRBD1. CDR3 length equals 15 residues. The germline CDR1 and CDR2 sequences are SGHVS and FQNEAQ. J was trimmed by 1 base and V by 5 bases; bases with no gene match: 7. CDR3 sequence: CASSVGTGISYEQYF. The CDR3 coding sequence is TGTGCCAGCAGCGTCGGGACAGGTATTTCCTACGAGCAGTACTTC.

The CDR3 region is CASSLSPGASYEQYF. CDR3 in DNA: TGCGCCAGCAGCTTGAGTCCAGGGGCCTCCTACGAGCAGTACTTC. V usage is TRBV5-1 and J usage is TRBJ2-7, with D possibly matching TRBD1 (6 bases). CDR1 is SGHRS and CDR2 is YFSETQ in the germline V gene. V shed 1 base and J shed 0 bases, with 11 bases lying between them. CDR3 length equals 15 residues.

V usage is TRBV12-3 or TRBV12-4 and J usage is TRBJ1-3; D possibly corresponds to TRBD1 (6 bases). This CDR3 is built from 13 residues. Trimming stripped 6 bases from V and 4 bases from J, with 10 bases between. The CDR3: CASRPGEGNTIYF. CDR3 DNA sequence: TGTGCCAGCAGGCCAGGGGAAGGAAACACCATATATTTT.

The chain couples TRBV9 to TRBJ2-5; D perhaps matches TRBD2 (5 bases). Germline CDR1 is SGDLS and CDR2 is YYNGEE. The CDR3 totals 14 residues. V shed 3 bases and J shed 4 bases, with 13 bases lying between them. CDR3 amino acids: CASSEGGSVETQYF. CDR3 bases: TGTGCCAGCAGCGAGGGTGGTAGCGTAGAGACCCAGTACTTC. Together with reference TRBV9 and TRBJ2-5, the CDR3 gives the full variable domain: DSGVTQTPKHLITATGQRVTLRCSPRSGDLSVYWYQQSLDQGLQFLIQYYNGEERAKGNILERFSAQQFPDLHSELNLSSLELGDSALYFCASSEGGSVETQYFGPGTRLLVL.

The chain has TRBV19 and TRBJ1-1; 7 bases match TRBD1. Germline V gene data show CDR1 as LNHDA and CDR2 as SQIVND (reference sequence). V lost 3 bases and J lost 5; bases outside the gene matches: 3. The CDR3 runs 13 residues. CDR3 sequence (DNA): TGTGCCAGTAGTATGACAGGGCGGACTGAAGCTTTCTTT. Its translation: CASSMTGRTEAFF. The full variable domain, completed using reference TRBV19 and TRBJ1-1, is DGGITQSPKYLFRKEGQNVTLSCEQNLNHDAMYWYRQDPGQGLRLIYYSQIVNDFQKGDIAEGYSVSREKKESFPLTVTSAQKNPTAFYLCASSMTGRTEAFFGQGTRLTVV.